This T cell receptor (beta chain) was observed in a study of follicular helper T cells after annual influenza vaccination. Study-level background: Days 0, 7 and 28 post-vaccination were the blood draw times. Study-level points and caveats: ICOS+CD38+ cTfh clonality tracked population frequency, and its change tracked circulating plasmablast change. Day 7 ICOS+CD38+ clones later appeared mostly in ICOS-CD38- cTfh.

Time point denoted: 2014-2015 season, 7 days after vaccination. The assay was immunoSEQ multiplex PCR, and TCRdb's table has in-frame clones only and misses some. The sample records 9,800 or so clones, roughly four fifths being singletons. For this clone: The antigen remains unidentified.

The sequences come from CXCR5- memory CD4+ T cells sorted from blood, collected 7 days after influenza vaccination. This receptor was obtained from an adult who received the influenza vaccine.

The DNA of the CDR3 is TGTGCCAGCAGCCCCCAGTGGGCGGGGGGGCCTTATACGCAGTATTTT. Translation: CASSPQWAGGPYTQYF. The genes are TRBV7-2 and TRBJ2-3; 9 bases are shared with TRBD2. Germline CDR1 SGHTA, CDR2 FQGNSA. V was pared by 5 bases and J by 7 bases, with 13 bases of the junction left unmatched. The CDR3 runs 16 residues.